The 4 T cell receptor beta chains below were found in one sample sequenced in a study of blood T cells in healthy people across ages. Together with a sample-barcoded 5' primer, a J-beta primer mix was included in a second PCR lasting about 7 to 11 cycles. TCRdb analysed the 5' RACE reads with MiXCR anew, one entry per CDR3 protein. The sample consists of over a million distinct CDR3 sequences, around 55% of them appearing once. Sequencing was carried out using blood. Source of these receptors: a man between 18 and 29 years old in good health.

This chain connects TRBV29-1 to TRBJ2-5, with D possibly TRBD2 on 7 matching bases. The CDR3 is 17 residues long. The ends were cut back, 3 bases at V and 1 base at J, with 21 bases in the middle. Germline lookup yields CDR1 SQVTM and CDR2 ANQGSEA. The CDR3 DNA reads as TGCAGCGTTGATAAACCCAGGACGGGGGGCCTCCAAGAGACCCAGTACTTC. As protein: CSVDKPRTGGLQETQYF. The full variable domain, with the rest looked up from reference TRBV29-1 and TRBJ2-5, is SAVISQKPSRDICQRGTSLTIQCQVDSQVTMMFWYRQQPGQSLTLIATANQGSEATYESGFVIDKFPISRPNLTFSTLTVSNMSPEDSSIYLCSVDKPRTGGLQETQYFGPGTRLLVL.

Only a few counts were recorded for this clonotype. V and J are TRBV4-2 and TRBJ2-1; the D gene could be TRBD1 or TRBD2 (5 bases each). Trimming removed 1 base at V and 5 bases at J, with 18 bases between. Germline CDR1 and CDR2: LGHNA and YNFKEQ. CDR3 length: 17 residues. CDR3 bases: TGTGCCAGCAGCCAAGCGGCCGGGGCGGGCCGGAACAATGAGCAGTTCTTC. This encodes CASSQAAGAGRNNEQFF.

To note about this clonotype: At one end, the junction sequence differs from germline, possibly due to a read error. This chain links TRBV7-9 with TRBJ1-5; the match to TRBD1 covers 8 bases. The germline V gene encodes CDR1 SEHNR and CDR2 FQNEAQ (reference sequence). The CDR3 sequence is 12 residues long. CDR3 residues: CASSTRQGTKYF. The CDR3 DNA is TGTGCCAGCAGCACCCGACAGGGGACAAAGTATTTT.

V and J are TRBV20-1 and TRBJ2-3; possible D gene TRBD1, 5 bases. Trimming removed 3 bases at V and 2 bases at J, with 15 bases between. Germline V gives CDR1 DFQATT, CDR2 SNEGSKA (reference sequence). The CDR3 is 15 amino acids. The CDR3 bases are TGCAGTGCTAGGGACCGACAGTACTTCACAGATACGCAGTATTTT. This sequence encodes CSARDRQYFTDTQYF.